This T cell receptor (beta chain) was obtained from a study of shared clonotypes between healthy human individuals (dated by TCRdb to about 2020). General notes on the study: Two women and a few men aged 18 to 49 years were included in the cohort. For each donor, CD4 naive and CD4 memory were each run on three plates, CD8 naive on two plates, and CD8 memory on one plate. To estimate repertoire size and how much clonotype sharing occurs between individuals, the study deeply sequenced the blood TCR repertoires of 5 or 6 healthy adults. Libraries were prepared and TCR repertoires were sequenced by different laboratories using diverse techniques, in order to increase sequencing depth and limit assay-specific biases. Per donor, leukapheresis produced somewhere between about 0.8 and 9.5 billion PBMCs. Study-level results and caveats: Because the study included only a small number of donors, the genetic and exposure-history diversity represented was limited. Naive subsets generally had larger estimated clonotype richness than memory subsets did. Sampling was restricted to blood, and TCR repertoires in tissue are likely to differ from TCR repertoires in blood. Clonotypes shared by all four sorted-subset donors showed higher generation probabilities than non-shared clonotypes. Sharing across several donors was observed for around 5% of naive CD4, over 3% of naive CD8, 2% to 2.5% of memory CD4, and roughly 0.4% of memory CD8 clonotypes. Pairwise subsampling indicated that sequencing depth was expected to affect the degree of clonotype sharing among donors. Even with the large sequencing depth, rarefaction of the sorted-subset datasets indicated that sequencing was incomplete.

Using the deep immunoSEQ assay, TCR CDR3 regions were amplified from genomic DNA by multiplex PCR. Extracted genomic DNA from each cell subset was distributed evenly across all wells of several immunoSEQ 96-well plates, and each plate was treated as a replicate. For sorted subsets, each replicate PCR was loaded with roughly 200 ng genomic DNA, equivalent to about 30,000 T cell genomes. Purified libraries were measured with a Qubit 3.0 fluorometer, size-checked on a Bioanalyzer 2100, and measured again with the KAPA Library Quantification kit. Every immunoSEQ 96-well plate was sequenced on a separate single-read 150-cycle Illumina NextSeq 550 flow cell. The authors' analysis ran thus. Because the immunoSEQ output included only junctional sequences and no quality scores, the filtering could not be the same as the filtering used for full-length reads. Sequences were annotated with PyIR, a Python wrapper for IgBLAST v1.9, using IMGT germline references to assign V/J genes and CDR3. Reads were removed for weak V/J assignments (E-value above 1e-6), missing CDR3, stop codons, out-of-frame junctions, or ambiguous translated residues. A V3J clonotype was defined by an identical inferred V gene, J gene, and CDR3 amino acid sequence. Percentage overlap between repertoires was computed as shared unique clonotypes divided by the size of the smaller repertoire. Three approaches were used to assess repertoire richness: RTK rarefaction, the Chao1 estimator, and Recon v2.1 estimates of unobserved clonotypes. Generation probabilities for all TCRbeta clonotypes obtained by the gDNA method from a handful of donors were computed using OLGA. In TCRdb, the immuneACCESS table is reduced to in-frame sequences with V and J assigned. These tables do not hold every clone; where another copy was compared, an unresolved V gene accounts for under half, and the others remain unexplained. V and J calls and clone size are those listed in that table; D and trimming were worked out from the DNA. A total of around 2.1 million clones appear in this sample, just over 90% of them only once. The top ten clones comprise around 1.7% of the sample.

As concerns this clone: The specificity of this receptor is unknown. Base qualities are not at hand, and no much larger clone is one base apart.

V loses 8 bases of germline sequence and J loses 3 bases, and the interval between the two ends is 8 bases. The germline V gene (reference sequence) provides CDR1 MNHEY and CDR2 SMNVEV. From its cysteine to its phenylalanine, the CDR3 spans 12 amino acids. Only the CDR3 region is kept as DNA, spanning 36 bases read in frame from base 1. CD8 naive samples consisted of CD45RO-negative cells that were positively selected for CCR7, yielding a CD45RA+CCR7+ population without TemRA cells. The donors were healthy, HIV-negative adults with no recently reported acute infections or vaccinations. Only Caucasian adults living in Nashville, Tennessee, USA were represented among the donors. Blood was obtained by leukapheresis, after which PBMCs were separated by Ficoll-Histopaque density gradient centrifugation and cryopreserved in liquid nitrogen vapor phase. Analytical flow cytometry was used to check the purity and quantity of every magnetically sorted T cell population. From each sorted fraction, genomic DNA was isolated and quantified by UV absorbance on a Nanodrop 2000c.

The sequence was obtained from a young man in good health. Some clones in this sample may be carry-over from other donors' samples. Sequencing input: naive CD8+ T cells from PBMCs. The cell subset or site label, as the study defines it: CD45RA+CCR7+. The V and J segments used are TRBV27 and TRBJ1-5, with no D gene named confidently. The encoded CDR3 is CASSTNNQPQHF. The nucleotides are TGTGCCAGCTCGACTAACAATCAGCCCCAGCATTTT.